This TCR beta chain was retrieved from a study of CD8 T cells in Susac syndrome. Random hexamers were used to reverse transcribe roughly 0.5 to 1 ug of RNA. TCR beta CDR3 was amplified by immunoSEQ covering 54 Vbeta and 13 Jbeta. TCRdb analysed the immunoSEQ multiplex PCR reads with MiXCR anew, one entry per CDR3 protein. The sample includes approximately 200,000 distinct CDR3 sequences, about 95% of them seen just once. V shed 5 bases and J 0 bases; nucleotides not matched to a gene: 5. Per germline, CDR1 SGHTA and CDR2 FQGNSA. CDR3 length: 15 residues. The TCR comes from a human donor with multiple sclerosis. The specimen was CD4+ T cells from PBMCs. The chain employs TRBV7-2 and TRBJ2-7; 9 bases align to TRBD2. The CDR3 coding sequence is TGTGCCAGCAGCCCCTATAGCGGGGGCTCCTACGAGCAGTACTTC. Its protein product is CASSPYSGGSYEQYF.